This is a list of T cell receptor beta chains from one sample in a study of OX40 agonist ivuxolimab in advanced cancers. Sequenced by immunoSEQ multiplex PCR; TCRdb stores in-frame clones only, minus some. The repertoire consists of approximately 75,000 clones, with 90% occurring once and the leading ten covering about 0.4%. The sequencing used CD4+ or CD8+ T cells sorted from blood, collected in a trial of the OX40 agonist ivuxolimab. These receptors were collected from an adult with an advanced solid tumor such as melanoma, head and neck, liver or kidney cancer. Each CDR3 is given with its conserved first and last residue. D genes are given only for firm matches. Rows give clone size only sometimes, using once, few, many, or a class for an expanded clone.

j_gene | abundance | d_gene | v_gene | CDR3aa | CDR3nt
TRBJ2-3 | . | TRBD2 | TRBV6-5 | CASSFRTSETDTQYF | TGTGCCAGCAGTTTCCGGACTAGCGAGACAGATACGCAGTATTTT
TRBJ2-3 | . | . | TRBV6-5 | CASSLAYDTNTQYF | TGTGCCAGCAGCCTAGCCTACGACACCAATACGCAGTATTTT
TRBJ2-5 | . | . | TRBV7-2 | CASSLSDYQETQYF | TGTGCCAGCAGCTTAAGTGACTACCAAGAGACCCAGTACTTC
TRBJ2-7 | . | . | TRBV14 | CASSRQSSYEQYF | TGTGCCAGCAGCCGACAGTCTTCCTACGAGCAGTACTTC
TRBJ2-2 | once | . | TRBV6-1 | CASSDLALGTGELFF | TGTGCCAGCAGTGATTTGGCCCTGGGGACCGGGGAGCTGTTTTTT
TRBJ2-7 | . | TRBD1 | TRBV28 | CASSSPGTALYEQYF | TGTGCCAGCAGTTCCCCCGGGACAGCCCTCTACGAGCAGTACTTC
TRBJ2-3 | . | . | TRBV11-2 | CASSFKQGDTQYF | TGTGCCAGCAGCTTCAAACAGGGAGATACGCAGTATTTT
TRBJ1-3 | few | . | TRBV7-9 | CASSPSSGNTIYF | TGTGCCAGCAGCCCCTCGTCAGGAAACACCATATATTTT
TRBJ2-2 | . | . | TRBV29-1 | CSVSGAYNTGELFF | TGCAGCGTCTCGGGGGCCTACAACACCGGGGAGCTGTTTTTT
TRBJ2-5 | . | . | TRBV15 | CATSSWRGQETQYF | TGTGCCACCAGCAGTTGGAGGGGCCAAGAGACCCAGTACTTC
TRBJ2-2 | . | . | TRBV7-2 | CASSQEYRAGELFF | TGTGCCAGCAGCCAAGAATACCGAGCCGGGGAGCTGTTTTTT
TRBJ2-5 | . | . | TRBV30 | CAWRTTGQETQYF | TGTGCCTGGAGAACGACAGGCCAGGAGACCCAGTACTTC
TRBJ1-5 | . | . | TRBV2 | CASSEGAGLGQPQHF | TGTGCCAGCAGTGAGGGTGCGGGGTTGGGGCAGCCCCAGCATTTT
TRBJ2-1 | . | TRBD1 | TRBV29-1 | CSVERPWDRGYNEQFF | TGCAGCGTTGAGAGGCCCTGGGACAGGGGCTACAATGAGCAGTTCTTC
TRBJ1-2 | few | . | TRBV5-1 | CASTQGGSNYGYTF | TGCGCCAGCACCCAAGGAGGGAGTAACTATGGCTACACCTTC
TRBJ1-5 | . | TRBD1 | TRBV28 | CASSFGQGVQHF | TGTGCCAGCAGTTTCGGGCAGGGGGTCCAGCATTTT
TRBJ2-1 | . | . | TRBV28 | CASSHNEQFF | TGTGCCAGCAGTCACAATGAGCAGTTCTTC
TRBJ2-3 | . | TRBD2 | TRBV29-1 | CSVDSGGTDTQYF | TGCAGCGTGGATAGCGGGGGCACAGATACGCAGTATTTT
TRBJ1-2 | once | TRBD1 | TRBV19 | CASSTRDSSNYGYTF | TGTGCCAGTAGTACCCGGGACAGTTCTAACTATGGCTACACCTTC
TRBJ1-4 | few | TRBD1 | TRBV6-1 | CASSERLDRGREKLFF | TGTGCCAGCAGTGAACGCTTGGACAGGGGGCGGGAAAAACTGTTTTTT